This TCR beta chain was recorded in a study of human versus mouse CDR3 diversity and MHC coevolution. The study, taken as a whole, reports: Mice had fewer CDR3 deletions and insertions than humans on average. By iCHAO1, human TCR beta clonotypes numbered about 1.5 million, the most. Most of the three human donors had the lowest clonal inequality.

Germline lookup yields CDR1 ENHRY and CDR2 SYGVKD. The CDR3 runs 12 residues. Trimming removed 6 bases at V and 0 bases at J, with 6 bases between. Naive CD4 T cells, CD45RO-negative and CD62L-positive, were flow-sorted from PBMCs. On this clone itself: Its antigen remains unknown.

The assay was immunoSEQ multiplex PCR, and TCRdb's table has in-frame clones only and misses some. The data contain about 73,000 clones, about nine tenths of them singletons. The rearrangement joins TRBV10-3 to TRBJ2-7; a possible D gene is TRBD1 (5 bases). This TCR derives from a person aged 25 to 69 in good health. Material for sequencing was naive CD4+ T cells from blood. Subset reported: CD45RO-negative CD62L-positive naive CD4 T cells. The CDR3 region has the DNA TGTGCCATCAGGGGGCCCTCCTACGAGCAGTACTTC. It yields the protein CAIRGPSYEQYF.